This T cell receptor (beta chain) was sequenced for a study of T cell responses to AZD1222 COVID-19 vaccine. About this clone: Its antigen remains unidentified.

Measured with immunoSEQ multiplex PCR; TCRdb has only the in-frame clones, and not every one. This sample has about 140,000 clones; roughly 87% occur once, and the top ten carry approximately 5.9%. Second-dose recipients at about 4 or about 12 weeks were treated as one pooled group. The study's findings and limits: Dominant at 160-218 and 743-854, vaccine-associated CD4 TCRs also spanned spike. Possibly, clonal diversity was underestimated; donors were largely white British and included more females.

The source was peripheral blood, collected 28 days after the second AZD1222 dose. This TCR was sampled from an adult who received the AZD1222 COVID-19 vaccine.

The CDR3 bases are TGTGCCAGCAAGGCCGTCGAACACTATGGCTACACCTTC. It specifies CASKAVEHYGYTF. V gene TRBV2 combines with J gene TRBJ1-2; D unresolved. V was shortened by 7 bases and J by 3 bases, with 12 bases between the two germline ends. CDR1 is SNHLY and CDR2 is FYNNEI in the germline V gene. CDR3 length: 13 amino acids.